This TCR beta chain is drawn from a study of cytomegalovirus exposure and HLA in healthy donors. Looking at the study overall: The approximately 120 validation repertoires, a later analysis reported, used the same platform as the 666 first-cohort repertoires. Whole-study findings and limits: Subsequent analysis showed first-cohort TCR clusters tending to co-occur in roughly 130 validation repertoires.

Measured with immunoSEQ multiplex PCR; TCRdb has only the in-frame clones, and not every one. The table lists some 80,000 clones, around 96% of them singletons. Concerning this clone itself: Its antigen is still unknown.

This CDR3 spans 15 amino acids. Looked up from germline, CDR1 is MRHNA and CDR2 is SNTAGT. V was pared by 6 bases and J by 8 bases, with 22 bases between. V is TRBV6-4 and J is TRBJ1-2; D is perhaps TRBD1 (5 bases). Sequencing was performed on PBMCs. This TCR derives from a man aged 18 to 30 in good health and CMV-seropositive. CDR3 region: CASRPQRGQGWGYTF. CDR3 coding DNA: TGTGCCAGCAGACCCCAGCGAGGCCAGGGCTGGGGCTACACCTTC.